This section outlines one T cell receptor (beta chain) sequence together with its context. These data belong to a study of T cell responses to AZD1222 COVID-19 vaccine. Data came from immunoSEQ multiplex PCR; TCRdb stores just in-frame clones and leaves some out. The table records 80,000 to 100,000 clones, approximately 86% of them present only once. The junction had 6 bases not matched to a gene; V was cut back by 1 base and J by 4 bases. CDR3 length equals 15 residues. Germline CDR1 and CDR2: LGHDT and YNNKEL (reference sequence). The chain recombines TRBV3-1 (or the pseudogene TRBV3-2) with TRBJ2-5, with 7 positions matching TRBD1. This sample comprised peripheral blood, obtained on day 0 of MenACWY control vaccination. This receptor was obtained from an adult in good health. In nucleotides, the CDR3 is TGTGCCAGCAGCCAAGGAGGGACAGCGTCAGAGACCCAGTACTTC. This sequence encodes CASSQGGTASETQYF.